These 27 T cell receptor beta chains originate from one sample sequenced in a study of blood T cells in healthy people across ages. Then a second PCR, running about 6 to 11 cycles, was carried out with a sample-barcoded 5' primer and a J-beta primer mix. TCRdb called the 5' RACE reads again in MiXCR, with one record for every CDR3 protein. The sample has roughly 1.7 million distinct CDR3 sequences, about 35% seen once; the top ten hold over 9%. The sample taken for sequencing was blood. The source is a woman in her 30s in good health.

V gene TRBV20-1 combines with J gene TRBJ2-7, with TRBD2 identical over 10 bases. V dropped 0 bases and J dropped 7; count of bases not matched to a gene: 9. The CDR3 is 15 amino acids. Looked up from germline, CDR1 is DFQATT and CDR2 is SNEGSKA (reference sequence). The CDR3 DNA reads TGCAGTGCTAGAGATCCTACTAGCGGGGAGTCAGAGCAGTACTTC. Translation: CSARDPTSGESEQYF.

This clonotype was recorded a few times. CDR3 sequence: CASNTVDTEAFF. CDR3 bases: TGTGCCAGCAACACGGTCGACACTGAAGCTTTCTTT. The chain couples TRBV12-3 or TRBV12-4 to TRBJ1-1; no firm D call. The germline V and J ends were trimmed by 7 bases and 3 bases, with 9 bases remaining between them. The CDR3 length is 12 residues.

This clonotype was detected only a few times. The gene calls are TRBV6-1 and TRBJ1-5; D unclear. Germline V gives CDR1 MNHNS, CDR2 SASEGT. This CDR3 spans 14 amino acids. The V end was cut by 5 bases, the J end by 7 bases, with 15 bases between. The CDR3 is CASSQGDNWQPQHF. The DNA of the CDR3 is TGTGCCAGCAGTCAAGGTGATAATTGGCAGCCCCAGCATTTT.

The rearrangement uses TRBV20-1 and TRBJ1-1, with D tentatively TRBD1 (5 bases). Trimming removed 7 bases at V and 0 bases at J, with 12 bases between. CDR3 length: 13 residues. Germline assignment: CDR1 DFQATT and CDR2 SNEGSKA (reference sequence). CDR3 residues: CSVQGEMNTEAFF. CDR3 in DNA: TGCAGTGTTCAAGGGGAGATGAACACTGAAGCTTTCTTT.

This clonotype was counted a few times. The chain is built from TRBV6-1 and TRBJ1-2; D is undetermined. The CDR3 totals 15 residues. Germline V gene sequence: CDR1 MNHNS, CDR2 SASEGT. V lost 7 bases and J lost 0, with 15 bases in between. CDR3 DNA sequence: TGTGCCAGCATAAGCCCCGATACAGCTAACTATGGCTACACCTTC. This translates into CASISPDTANYGYTF.

This clonotype was seen only a few times. V gene TRBV7-6 combines with J gene TRBJ2-3; unclear D gene. V dropped 5 bases and J dropped 2 bases, with 17 bases sitting between them. This CDR3 has 16 residues. CDR1 and CDR2 from the germline V gene are SGHVS and FNYEAQ. For the CDR3, the DNA is TGTGCCAGCAGCCCATTTAGTGGGGTAACCACAGATACGCAGTATTTT. This sequence encodes CASSPFSGVTTDTQYF. The variable domain in full, with the rest retrieved from reference TRBV7-6 and TRBJ2-3, is GAGVSQSPRYKVTKRGQDVALRCDPISGHVSLYWYRQALGQGPEFLTYFNYEAQQDKSGLPNDRFSAERPEGSISTLTIQRTEQRDSAMYRCASSPFSGVTTDTQYFGPGTRLTVL.

The V gene is TRBV6-1, the J gene TRBJ2-3; 10 nucleotides align to TRBD2. The CDR3 has 18 residues. Germline V CDR1 and CDR2: MNHNS, SASEGT. V gave up 6 bases and J gave up 0 bases; unmatched junction bases: 12. This CDR3 is CASSFTTLAGGSTDTQYF. Written as DNA, the CDR3 is TGTGCCAGCAGCTTTACGACTTTAGCGGGGGGAAGCACAGATACGCAGTATTTT.

This clonotype was counted once. A much larger clonotype is one base distant, so this may be a read error. The chain is built from TRBV10-3 and TRBJ2-7; 7 bases agree with TRBD2. Germline CDR1 and CDR2: ENHRY and SYGVKD. The CDR3 totals 13 residues. The CDR3 DNA reads TGTGCCACCAGTGAGTCGACTAGCCACGAGCAGTACTTC. Translating gives CATSESTSHEQYF.

The rearrangement uses TRBV11-2 and TRBJ2-1, with D perhaps matching TRBD1 or TRBD2 (6 bases each). The V end lost 4 bases, the J end lost 7 bases, and 20 bases lay between the germline ends. Per germline, CDR1 SGHAT and CDR2 FQNNGV. CDR3 length equals 16 residues. CDR3 protein: CASSSLGGGMGNEQFF. In DNA form, the CDR3 reads TGTGCCAGCAGCTCTCTGGGGGGCGGGATGGGAAATGAGCAGTTCTTC.

This clonotype was found many times. Being one base from a much bigger clone, this may be a read error. The chain uses TRBV19 and TRBJ2-7, with 7 bases lining up with TRBD1. Trimming cost V 6 bases and J 3 bases; bases outside gene matches: 5. The CDR3 is made up of 13 amino acids. The germline V gene encodes CDR1 LNHDA and CDR2 SQIVND (reference sequence). The CDR3 DNA sequence: TGTGCCAGTAGCCCGGGACAGTGCTACGAGCAGTACTTC. As protein: CASSPGQCYEQYF.

The V call is TRBV6-1, the J call TRBJ2-1, with 10 bases matching TRBD2. CDR1 and CDR2 from the germline V gene are MNHNS and SASEGT. V lost 2 bases to trimming and J lost 12 bases; unmatched junction nucleotides: 22. The CDR3 contains 19 residues. The CDR3 region has the DNA TGTGCCAGCAGTGAACGTCTAGCGGGAGACCCATCTCGTAGTGGGGGGCAGTTCTTC. It encodes CASSERLAGDPSRSGGQFF.

V and J are TRBV3-1 and TRBJ2-1; tentative D call: TRBD2 (6 bases). Trimming pared 0 bases from V and 8 bases from J, leaving 11 bases between. Germline loops: CDR1 LGHDT, CDR2 YNNKEL (reference sequence). This CDR3 has 14 amino acids. The CDR3 bases are TGTGCCAGCAGCCAAGATTCACTAGCCCATGAGCAGTTCTTC. Translated: CASSQDSLAHEQFF.

This clonotype has a handful of counts. This rearrangement joins TRBV30 to TRBJ2-5; a possible D gene is TRBD1 (5 bases). Per germline, CDR1 GTSNPN and CDR2 SVGIG (reference sequence). The CDR3 sequence is 11 residues long. V lost 6 bases and J 4 bases, leaving 9 bases between the germline ends. In nucleotides, the CDR3 is TGTGCCTGTGACAGACTAGAGACCCAGTACTTC. Translated: CACDRLETQYF.

The chain combines TRBV20-1 with TRBJ2-1; the D is unclear. From germline, CDR1 is DFQATT and CDR2 SNEGSKA (reference sequence). Trimming took 4 bases from V and 4 from J, leaving 5 bases between them. This CDR3 has 11 residues. The CDR3 region has the DNA TGCAGTGCTATCAAGTACAATGAGCAGTTCTTC. This codes for CSAIKYNEQFF.

This chain connects TRBV2 to TRBJ2-4; D unresolved. This CDR3 is 13 amino acids long. Per the germline V gene, CDR1 is SNHLY and CDR2 is FYNNEI. V was cut by 0 bases and J by 7 bases, with 7 bases left in between. The CDR3 is CASSEAVYNIQYF. For the CDR3, the DNA is TGTGCCAGCAGTGAAGCAGTCTATAACATTCAGTACTTC.

The rearrangement links TRBV15 to TRBJ1-4; D might be TRBD1 (5 bases). CDR1 is LNHNV and CDR2 is YYDKDF in the germline V gene (reference sequence). Trimming took off 3 bases at V and 13 bases at J, with 24 bases between the two ends. The CDR3 runs 16 residues. In DNA form, the CDR3 reads TGTGCCACCAGCAGCCCTCACACAGGCGCGCGGAAAATACTGTTTTTT. Residues: CATSSPHTGARKILFF.

The rearrangement joins TRBV19 to TRBJ1-1; 9 nucleotides agree with TRBD1. The J segment lost 4 bases and the V segment lost 7 bases, leaving 7 bases of the junction unmatched. Germline V lookup: CDR1 LNHDA, CDR2 SQIVND (reference sequence). The CDR3 is made up of 14 amino acids. CDR3 in DNA: TGTGCCAGTAATCGGGACAGGGAGGGCACTGAAGCTTTCTTT. Translated, it gives CASNRDREGTEAFF.

This rearrangement joins TRBV7-3 to TRBJ1-2, with 8 bases that match TRBD1. V lost 5 bases to trimming and J lost 4 bases; unmatched junction nucleotides: 9. This CDR3 is built from 15 residues. Germline V gene sequence: CDR1 SGHTA, CDR2 FQGTGA. Written as DNA, the CDR3 is TGTGCCAGCAGCCTCCAACAGGGGGTGGGCTATGGCTACACCTTC. It translates to CASSLQQGVGYGYTF.

This clonotype appeared once. The chain has TRBV30 and TRBJ1-2; D ambiguous. Trimming took off 3 bases at V and 6 bases at J, with 11 bases between the two ends. The germline CDR1 and CDR2 sequences are GTSNPN and SVGIG (reference sequence). This CDR3 has 12 residues. CDR3 nucleotide sequence: TGTGCCTGGAGAGGAAGGGTAGATGGCTACACCTTC. Translation: CAWRGRVDGYTF.

This clonotype was seen a handful of times. The chain carries TRBV5-1 and TRBJ2-5; 11 nucleotides match TRBD2. Germline CDR1 is SGHRS and CDR2 is YFSETQ. The trim removed 7 bases at V and 3 bases at J, leaving 8 bases unmatched. The CDR3 contains 15 residues. The DNA for the CDR3 is TGCGCCAGCGGGTCCGGGACTAGCGGTAAAGAGACCCAGTACTTC. Protein sequence: CASGSGTSGKETQYF.

As regards this clonotype: At one boundary the junction diverges from the germline segment, which might be a read error. The chain carries TRBV5-4 and TRBJ2-7; perhaps TRBD1 as D (6 bases). The CDR3 consists of 18 residues. CDR1 is SGHNT and CDR2 is YYREEE in the germline V gene (reference sequence). CDR3 residues: CASSPTMSRTDYSYEQYF. The CDR3 DNA follows: TGCGCCAGCAGCCCTACCATGAGTCGGACAGACTACTCCTACGAGCAGTACTTC.

This clonotype was seen a few times. The V and J genes are TRBV20-1 and TRBJ2-7; D is uncertain. V dropped 4 bases and J dropped 0 bases, with 13 bases sitting between them. This CDR3 contains 14 residues. From germline, CDR1 is DFQATT and CDR2 SNEGSKA (reference sequence). This CDR3 is CSAISRITSYEQYF. In DNA form, the CDR3 reads TGCAGTGCTATAAGCAGGATAACCTCCTACGAGCAGTACTTC.

Concerning this clonotype itself: A clone one base away is much larger, so this may be a read error. The J gene is TRBJ2-1, the V gene TRBV27; 8 bases line up with TRBD2. Looked up from germline, CDR1 is MNHEY and CDR2 is SMNVEV (reference sequence). V was clipped by 5 bases and J by 9 bases; unmatched bases: 12. This CDR3 has 15 amino acids. The CDR3 nucleotides are TGTGCCAGCAGTCCCCTAACGGGAGGGCCCAGTGAGCAGTTCTTC. It specifies CASSPLTGGPSEQFF.

In its sample, this clonotype was seen a few times. J is TRBJ2-7 and V is TRBV20-1; D is unresolved. Trimming shortened V by 0 bases and J by 2 bases, and 11 bases separated the two germline ends. This CDR3 contains 14 residues. CDR1 and CDR2 (germline): DFQATT, SNEGSKA (reference sequence). The CDR3 here is CSAREGPATYEQYF. The DNA of the CDR3 is TGCAGTGCTAGAGAAGGGCCGGCCACCTACGAGCAGTACTTC.

The chain links TRBV19 to TRBJ2-6; 8 bases are shared with TRBD1. Germline V gene lookup returns CDR1 LNHDA and CDR2 SQIVND (reference sequence). The CDR3 is made up of 17 amino acids. The J segment lost 0 bases and the V segment lost 5 bases, leaving 6 bases of the junction unmatched. CDR3 sequence reads: CASSLDRESSGANVLTF. The DNA for the CDR3 is TGTGCCAGTAGTCTGGACAGGGAGAGCTCTGGGGCCAACGTCCTGACTTTC. Full variable domain (missing parts from reference TRBV19 and TRBJ2-6): DGGITQSPKYLFRKEGQNVTLSCEQNLNHDAMYWYRQDPGQGLRLIYYSQIVNDFQKGDIAEGYSVSREKKESFPLTVTSAQKNPTAFYLCASSLDRESSGANVLTFGAGSRLTVL.

In DNA, the CDR3 is TGTGCCAGCAGCCAAGATTCTTTCAGGGGCACTAATGAAAAACTGTTTTTT. Amino acid sequence: CASSQDSFRGTNEKLFF. The chain joins TRBV3-1 to TRBJ1-4; D is perhaps TRBD1 (6 bases). CDR3 size: 17 residues. Germline V gives CDR1 LGHDT, CDR2 YNNKEL (reference sequence). Trimming took off 0 bases at V and 2 bases at J, with 13 bases between the two ends.

The chain recombines TRBV29-1 with TRBJ2-1; either TRBD1 or TRBD2 may supply D (5 bases each). Trimming took off 7 bases at V and 7 bases at J, with 23 bases between the two ends. Germline V CDR1 and CDR2: SQVTM, ANQGSEA. The CDR3 length is 15 residues. The CDR3 DNA reads as TGCAGCGCCTCCCGAGGGTCGACAAGGACAAATGAGCAGTTCTTC. It is translated as CSASRGSTRTNEQFF.